The 23 T cell receptor beta chains listed next were all sequenced from one sample in a study of identical twins. TCRdb re-called the 5' RACE reads with MiXCR, one entry per CDR3 protein. The table includes hundreds of thousands of distinct CDR3 sequences, roughly 12% detected once. The data were also submitted as part of a second study, on yellow fever vaccine responses in identical twins.

The sample consisted of PBMCs. The receptors shown here come from a woman under 30 in good health.

V and J are TRBV5-1 and TRBJ1-1; maybe TRBD1 (6 bases). The germline gives CDR1 SGHRS, CDR2 YFSETQ. V dropped 0 bases and J dropped 4 bases, with 19 bases sitting between them. This CDR3 is 17 amino acids long. CDR3 in amino acids: CASSLVNTGTVGTEAFF. The CDR3 coding sequence is TGCGCCAGCAGCTTGGTCAACACAGGGACGGTAGGCACTGAAGCTTTCTTT.

This clonotype appeared a few times. The chain carries TRBV20-1 and TRBJ2-1, with D perhaps assigned TRBD1 or TRBD2 (5 bases each). Germline loops: CDR1 DFQATT, CDR2 SNEGSKA (reference sequence). CDR3 length equals 13 residues. V lost 1 base to trimming and J lost 7 bases, with 11 bases between them. CDR3 nucleotide sequence: TGCAGTGCTAGAGTGGGGGTAGGGAATGAGCAGTTCTTC. Its translation is CSARVGVGNEQFF.

This clonotype has a count of ten or more. The CDR3 coding sequence is TGTGCCAGCAGTTTATCCAGGTTGGGTGAGCAGTTCTTC. Translating gives CASSLSRLGEQFF. The chain has TRBV27 and TRBJ2-1; D unresolved. Per the germline V gene, CDR1 is MNHEY and CDR2 is SMNVEV (reference sequence). The V end lost 0 bases, the J end lost 9 bases, and 9 bases lay between the germline ends. CDR3 length: 13 residues.

This clonotype was observed at least ten times. The chain joins TRBV20-1 to TRBJ2-7, with 8 bases that match TRBD2. After removal of 6 bases from V and 6 bases from J, the junction contained 7 bases not matched to a gene. Germline V gene data show CDR1 as DFQATT and CDR2 as SNEGSKA (reference sequence). The CDR3 spans 12 residues. The CDR3 coding sequence is TGCAGTGCGCTACTAGCGGATCTCGAGCAGTACTTC. Its protein product is CSALLADLEQYF.

The chain links TRBV15 to TRBJ2-1; 9 bases map to TRBD1. The trim removed 5 bases at V and 4 bases at J, leaving 18 bases unmatched. Germline V CDR1 and CDR2: LNHNV, YYDKDF (reference sequence). This CDR3 has 19 residues. The CDR3 loop is CATSGTPGDRVRFYNEQFF. The DNA for the CDR3 is TGTGCCACCAGCGGAACACCCGGGGACAGGGTCCGATTTTACAATGAGCAGTTCTTC.

The chain uses TRBV20-1 and TRBJ1-4, with TRBD1 matching over 10 bases. The V gene's germline CDR1 is DFQATT and CDR2 SNEGSKA (reference sequence). The CDR3 covers 14 residues. V dropped 4 bases and J dropped 5; count of bases not matched to a gene: 4. CDR3 DNA: TGCAGTGCTAATACGGACAGGGGGAATGAAAAACTGTTTTTT. It is translated as CSANTDRGNEKLFF.

This clonotype was found a few times. The genes are TRBV9 and TRBJ1-1, with 8 nucleotides matching TRBD1. V was pared by 4 bases and J by 6 bases, with 5 bases of the junction left unmatched. CDR1 is SGDLS, CDR2 YYNGEE, per germline. The CDR3 spans 13 residues. This CDR3 is CASSKTGVAEAFF. The CDR3 coding sequence is TGTGCCAGCAGCAAGACAGGGGTCGCTGAAGCTTTCTTT.

This clonotype was observed a handful of times. The chain is built from TRBV18 and TRBJ2-3; D is uncertain. The CDR3 has 14 residues. V was trimmed by 2 bases and J by 2 bases, leaving 8 bases between them. Germline CDR1 reads KGHSH; CDR2 reads LQKENI. The CDR3 loop is CASSPSRITDTQYF. The CDR3 DNA is TGTGCCAGCTCACCATCTCGGATCACAGATACGCAGTATTTT.

This clonotype occurred a few times. This rearrangement joins TRBV5-5 to TRBJ2-7; 8 bases match TRBD1. The germline gives CDR1 SGHKS, CDR2 YYEKEE (reference sequence). The V and J ends lost 0 bases and 4 bases, in that order; junction bases with no gene match: 9. The CDR3 is 16 residues long. The DNA of the CDR3 is TGTGCCAGCAGCTTGGCGCCAGGGACAGGTCCTTACGAGCAGTACGTC. Translation gives CASSLAPGTGPYEQYV.

The sample holds a few counts of this clonotype. This chain connects TRBV4-1 to TRBJ2-7; 8 bases map to TRBD1. Germline V gives CDR1 MGHRA, CDR2 YSYEKL. V was pared by 2 bases and J by 1 base, with 4 bases of the junction left unmatched. This CDR3 has 15 residues. The CDR3 spells CASSQPRTGSYEQYF. Written as DNA, the CDR3 is TGCGCCAGCAGCCAACCCCGGACAGGGTCCTACGAGCAGTACTTC.

The genes are TRBV5-1 and TRBJ2-3; D tentatively fits TRBD1 or TRBD2 (6 bases each). CDR1 SGHRS and CDR2 YFSETQ come from the germline V gene. V was pared by 1 base and J by 5 bases, with 17 bases between. This CDR3 contains 16 residues. In nucleotides, the CDR3 is TGCGCCAGCAGCTTGAGAGGGGGGCAGGGTGGAGATACGCAGTATTTT. It yields the protein CASSLRGGQGGDTQYF.

This clonotype was seen a few times. The chain recombines TRBV12-3 or TRBV12-4 with TRBJ2-5; tentative D call: TRBD1 (5 bases). Between the trimmed V and J ends, which lost 3 bases and 4 bases, there was a span of 12 bases. This CDR3 has 14 residues. The CDR3 spells CASSFRWGLETQYF. DNA of the CDR3: TGTGCCAGCAGTTTTAGGTGGGGCCTAGAGACCCAGTACTTC.

V usage is TRBV19 and J usage is TRBJ2-1; D might be TRBD1 (7 bases). Trimming removed 5 bases from V and 5 bases from J, with 19 bases in between. Germline V gene lookup returns CDR1 LNHDA and CDR2 SQIVND (reference sequence). The CDR3 has 16 amino acids. CDR3 nucleotide sequence: TGTGCCAGTAGTGCCTCTAGCAGGGGGGCGGACAATGAGCAGTTCTTC. This gives the protein CASSASSRGADNEQFF.

A few counts support this clonotype. This chain connects TRBV20-1 to TRBJ1-5; D is uncertain. Germline CDR1 and CDR2: DFQATT and SNEGSKA (reference sequence). There are 15 residues in the CDR3. Trimming stripped 3 bases from V and 2 bases from J, with 14 bases between. This CDR3 is CSASNGVGGNQPQHF. DNA of the CDR3: TGCAGTGCTAGTAACGGGGTAGGTGGCAATCAGCCCCAGCATTTT.

The chain employs TRBV5-1 and TRBJ1-1, with D possibly matching TRBD1 (5 bases). Germline V CDR1 and CDR2: SGHRS, YFSETQ. This CDR3 region has 14 residues. V lost 4 bases, J lost 6 bases, and 16 bases lay in between. The DNA of the CDR3 is TGCGCCAGCAGCATGGGGGACCCGGGCGCTGAAGCTTTCTTT. Protein product: CASSMGDPGAEAFF.

This clonotype has more than one count but fewer than ten. This rearrangement joins TRBV7-9 to TRBJ1-2; D ambiguous. This CDR3 comprises 14 residues. Germline loops: CDR1 SEHNR, CDR2 FQNEAQ (reference sequence). V dropped 1 base and J dropped 8 bases, with 14 bases sitting between them. CDR3 nucleotide sequence: TGTGCCAGCAGCTTAGAAGAGGCCAGGCGAGGCTACACCTTC. Its protein product is CASSLEEARRGYTF.

In this sample, this clonotype turned up many times. The chain uses TRBV29-1 and TRBJ2-1; D assignment may be TRBD1 or TRBD2 (5 bases each). Germline CDR1 SQVTM, CDR2 ANQGSEA. The ends were cut back, 4 bases at V and 0 bases at J, with 13 bases in the middle. The CDR3 covers 15 residues. The DNA of the CDR3 is TGCAGCGTTGTGGGGGAACCTGACTCCTACAATGAGCAGTTCTTC. Protein: CSVVGEPDSYNEQFF.

This clonotype was recorded a few times. The V call is TRBV10-3, the J call TRBJ2-5; perhaps TRBD2 as D (7 bases). The V and J ends lost 3 bases and 1 base respectively, with 12 bases between them. There are 15 residues in the CDR3. Germline CDR1 reads ENHRY; CDR2 reads SYGVKD. The DNA for the CDR3 is TGTGCCATCAGTGACGCGGGGGCTAGCCAAGAGACCCAGTACTTC. It specifies CAISDAGASQETQYF.

In this sample, this clonotype turned up many times. The chain employs TRBV20-1 and TRBJ2-3; 16 bases agree with TRBD2. With 0 bases clipped from V and 2 bases from J, the junction kept 14 bases outside the gene matches. CDR3 size: 21 residues. In germline, CDR1 is DFQATT, CDR2 SNEGSKA (reference sequence). The CDR3 loop is CSARDLGTSGRAGRSTDTQYF. In DNA form, the CDR3 reads TGCAGTGCTAGAGATCTCGGGACTAGCGGGAGGGCCGGGAGGTCCACAGATACGCAGTATTTT.

The V gene is TRBV12-3 or TRBV12-4, the J gene TRBJ2-1; TRBD2 matches at 14 bases. With 9 bases clipped from V and 7 bases from J, the junction kept 17 bases outside the gene matches. The CDR3 spans 18 residues. The CDR3 nucleotides read TGTGCCAGTACCGCCTGGGGACTAGCGGGAGTGAGCCGGAATGAGCAGTTCTTC. This encodes CASTAWGLAGVSRNEQFF.

This clonotype came up a few times. The chain links TRBV5-1 to TRBJ2-4, with 7 bases matching TRBD1. The V gene end was trimmed by 2 bases and the J gene end by 8 bases; junction bases not matched to a gene: 10. Germline CDR1 and CDR2: SGHRS and YFSETQ. The CDR3 totals 15 residues. The CDR3 is CASSFQGVPSDIQYF. The CDR3 DNA sequence: TGCGCCAGCAGCTTCCAGGGGGTACCATCGGACATTCAGTACTTC.

This clonotype was observed a handful of times. This chain connects TRBV11-3 to TRBJ2-1, with 11 bases that match TRBD2. With 1 base clipped from V and 5 bases from J, the junction kept 7 bases outside the gene matches. This CDR3 contains 17 residues. The germline gives CDR1 SGHNT, CDR2 YENEEA. CDR3 sequence: CASSLVTGTSGNNEQFF. The DNA of the CDR3 is TGTGCCAGCAGCTTAGTAACCGGGACTAGCGGTAACAATGAGCAGTTCTTC.

This clonotype was seen a handful of times. The rearrangement joins TRBV6-1 to TRBJ2-1, with 8 nucleotides matching TRBD2. CDR3 length equals 15 residues. Germline V gene data show CDR1 as MNHNS and CDR2 as SASEGT. J was trimmed by 5 bases and V by 5 bases; bases with no gene match: 8. CDR3 DNA sequence: TGTGCCAGCAGTCAAAGCGGGGGCAAGAACAATGAGCAGTTCTTC. Translation: CASSQSGGKNNEQFF.